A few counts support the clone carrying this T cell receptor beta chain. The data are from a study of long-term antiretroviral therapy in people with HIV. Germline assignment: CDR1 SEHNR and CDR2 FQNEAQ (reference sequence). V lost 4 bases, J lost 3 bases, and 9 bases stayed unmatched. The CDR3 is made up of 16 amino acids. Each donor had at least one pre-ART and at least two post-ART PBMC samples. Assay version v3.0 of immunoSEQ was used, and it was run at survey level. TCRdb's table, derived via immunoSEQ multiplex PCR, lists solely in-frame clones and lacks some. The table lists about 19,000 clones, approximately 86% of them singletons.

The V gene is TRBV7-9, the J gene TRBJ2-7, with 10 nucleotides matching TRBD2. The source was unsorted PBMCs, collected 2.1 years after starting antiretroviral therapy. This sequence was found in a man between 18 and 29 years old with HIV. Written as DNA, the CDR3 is TGTGCCAGCAGCTCGGCAGGCCAGCGGGAGGGCTACGAGCAGTACTTC. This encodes CASSSAGQREGYEQYF.